The clone carrying this TCR beta chain was seen only a few times. Antigen unknown. The source of the sample is a study of beta chain features in type 1 diabetes. Study outcomes and limitations: TCRB CDR3s from Type 1 diabetes patients were moderately but significantly shorter in all four CD4+ subsets.

The sequenced template was cDNA made from the entire isolated RNA. The repertoire was sequenced with immunoSEQ multiplex PCR; TCRdb's copy has only in-frame clones and lacks some. The sample lists approximately 260,000 clones, around 25% occurring once. Every donor had blood drawn once into heparin, 100 to 150 mL on average. Per germline, CDR1 SGHRS and CDR2 YFSETQ. V was clipped by 7 bases and J by 4 bases; unmatched bases: 10. The CDR3 sequence is 15 residues long. V and J are TRBV5-1 and TRBJ2-2; 7 positions agree with TRBD1. This sequence was found in a woman aged 30 to 39 with type 1 diabetes. Sequencing used naive CD4+ T cells from blood. The CDR3 DNA reads TGCGCCAGCGGACCCCAGGGACAGCCCACCGGGGAGCTGTTTTTT. Amino acid sequence: CASGPQGQPTGELFF.